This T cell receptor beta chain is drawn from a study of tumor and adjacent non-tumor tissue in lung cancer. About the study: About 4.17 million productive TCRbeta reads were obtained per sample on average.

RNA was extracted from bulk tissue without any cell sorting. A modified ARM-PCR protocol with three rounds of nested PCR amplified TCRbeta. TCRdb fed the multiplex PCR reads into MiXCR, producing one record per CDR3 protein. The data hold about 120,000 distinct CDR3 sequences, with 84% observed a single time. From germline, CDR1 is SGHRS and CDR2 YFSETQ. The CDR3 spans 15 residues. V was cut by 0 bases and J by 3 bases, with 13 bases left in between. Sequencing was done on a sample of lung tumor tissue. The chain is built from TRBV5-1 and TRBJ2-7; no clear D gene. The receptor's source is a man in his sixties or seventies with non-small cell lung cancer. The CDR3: CASSLGRYYIYEQYF. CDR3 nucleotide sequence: TGCGCCAGCAGCTTGGGAAGATACTATATCTACGAGCAGTACTTC. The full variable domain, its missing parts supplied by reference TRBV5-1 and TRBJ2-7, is KAGVTQTPRYLIKTRGQQVTLSCSPISGHRSVSWYQQTPGQGLQFLFEYFSETQRNKGNFPGRFSGRQFSNSRSEMNVSTLELGDSALYLCASSLGRYYIYEQYFGPGTRLTVT.